What follows is one TCR beta chain and its context. These data are taken from a study of blood T cell repertoires in COVID-19. Study summary: The study drew acute and convalescent COVID-19 samples from the United States, Italy and Spain.

TCRdb's table, derived via immunoSEQ multiplex PCR, lists solely in-frame clones and lacks some. The sample holds over 150,000 clones; roughly 86% are singletons and the top ten take 2.5% to 3.5%. The CDR3 consists of 16 residues. Unmatched junction bases numbered 12, after V lost 6 bases and J lost 7 bases. Germline values: CDR1 LNHDA, CDR2 SQIVND (reference sequence). The TCR was taken from a man in his forties with active or convalescent COVID-19. The sequenced material came from peripheral blood. The V and J genes are TRBV19 and TRBJ1-4; 9 bases match TRBD1. In DNA, the CDR3 is TGTGCCAGTAGCCCTGCCTTCGACAGGGGGATTGAAAAACTGTTTTTT. It codes for CASSPAFDRGIEKLFF.